The next 24 T cell receptor beta chains were all read from a single sample in a study of T cell responses to AZD1222 COVID-19 vaccine. The method was immunoSEQ multiplex PCR; TCRdb's version includes in-frame clones alone and lacks a portion of them. Of more than 95,000 clones listed, 80% to 90% were seen once; the top ten hold approximately 9.6%. The sequencing used peripheral blood, collected on day 0 of AZD1222 vaccination. The receptors stem from an adult in good health.

V usage is TRBV18 and J usage is TRBJ1-5, with D possibly being TRBD1 (5 bases). The CDR3 has 14 amino acids. V shed 6 bases and J shed 6 bases, with 15 bases lying between them. Germline values: CDR1 KGHSH, CDR2 LQKENI. The CDR3 spells CASSWDGGGQPQHF. Here the CDR3 DNA reads TGTGCCAGCTCGTGGGACGGCGGAGGTCAGCCCCAGCATTTT.

The chain employs TRBV4-3 and TRBJ2-1; the match to TRBD2 covers 8 bases. After removal of 1 base from V and 7 bases from J, the junction contained 15 bases not matched to a gene. Germline-derived CDR1 and CDR2 are LGHNA and YSLEER. This CDR3 spans 18 amino acids. The CDR3 reads CASSQGYLAGAGWNEQFF. The CDR3 region has the DNA TGCGCCAGCAGCCAAGGGTATCTAGCGGGCGCAGGGTGGAATGAGCAGTTCTTC.

In its sample, this clone was seen once. V gene TRBV28 combines with J gene TRBJ1-6; the D gene is possibly TRBD1 (5 bases). V was shortened by 9 bases and J by 7 bases, with 25 bases between the two germline ends. This CDR3 is 17 amino acids long. Germline V gene data show CDR1 as MDHEN and CDR2 as SYDVKM. CDR3 nucleotide sequence: TGTGCCAGTAAATCACGAGGGGCCCCCTCTAGGAATTCACCCCTCCACTTT. Amino acids: CASKSRGAPSRNSPLHF. Filled out from reference TRBV28 and TRBJ1-6, the complete variable domain reads DVKVTQSSRYLVKRTGEKVFLECVQDMDHENMFWYRQDPGLGLRLIYFSYDVKMKEKGDIPEGYSVSREKKERFSLILESASTNQTSMYLCASKSRGAPSRNSPLHFGNGTRLTVT.

The J gene is TRBJ2-5, the V gene TRBV4-1; 12 positions match TRBD1. The CDR3 has 20 residues. CDR1 and CDR2 from the germline V gene are MGHRA and YSYEKL. The junction had 18 bases not matched to a gene; V was cut back by 2 bases and J by 5 bases. The CDR3 is CASSQFPGQGAGQPGETQYF. As DNA, the CDR3 is TGCGCCAGCAGCCAATTTCCGGGACAGGGGGCGGGACAACCCGGGGAGACCCAGTACTTC.

This chain joins TRBV5-1 and TRBJ1-1; tentatively, D is TRBD1 (5 bases). The CDR3 spans 16 residues. Germline CDR1 and CDR2: SGHRS and YFSETQ. Trimming left V 0 bases short and J 0 bases short, with 12 bases between. CDR3: CASSLGDLEMNTEAFF. As DNA, the CDR3 is TGCGCCAGCAGCTTGGGGGACCTAGAGATGAACACTGAAGCTTTCTTT.

V usage is TRBV6-2 or TRBV6-3 and J usage is TRBJ2-1; no clear D gene. V dropped 1 base and J dropped 8 bases, with 9 bases sitting between them. The CDR3 consists of 13 residues. Germline V gives CDR1 MNHEY, CDR2 SVGEGT. CDR3 coding DNA: TGTGCCAGCAGTTACTATTCTTACGATGAGCAGTTCTTC. Amino acid sequence: CASSYYSYDEQFF.

A single count supports this clone. The gene calls are TRBV29-1 and TRBJ1-1, with D hard to call. This CDR3 contains 11 residues. Germline-derived CDR1 and CDR2 are SQVTM and ANQGSEA. The V end lost 5 bases, the J end lost 1 base, and 5 bases lay between the germline ends. CDR3 bases: TGCAGCGTTCATTCGAACACTGAAGCTTTCTTT. It specifies CSVHSNTEAFF. The full variable domain, completed using reference TRBV29-1 and TRBJ1-1, is SAVISQKPSRDICQRGTSLTIQCQVDSQVTMMFWYRQQPGQSLTLIATANQGSEATYESGFVIDKFPISRPNLTFSTLTVSNMSPEDSSIYLCSVHSNTEAFFGQGTRLTVV.

The genes are TRBV6-1 and TRBJ1-1; D ambiguous. Germline loops: CDR1 MNHNS, CDR2 SASEGT. With 2 bases removed from V and 1 base from J, the gap between germline ends came to 5 bases. The CDR3 is 13 residues long. The CDR3 DNA is TGTGCCAGCAGTGAAAACCGGAACACTGAAGCTTTCTTT. Translated, it gives CASSENRNTEAFF.

This chain links TRBV6-6 with TRBJ1-3; 7 nucleotides line up with TRBD1. Germline V CDR1 and CDR2: MNHNY, SVGAGI (reference sequence). CDR3 length: 16 residues. V lost 5 bases and J lost 2; bases outside the gene matches: 9. CDR3 loop: CASSRGTALTGNTIYF. DNA of the CDR3: TGTGCCAGCAGTCGGGGGACAGCCCTGACTGGAAACACCATATATTTT.

Remarks on this clone: A junction end diverges from the germline sequence, so it may reflect a read error. The rearrangement links TRBV3-1 (or the pseudogene TRBV3-2) to TRBJ1-2; maybe TRBD1 (5 bases). Germline V gene data show CDR1 as LGHDT and CDR2 as YNNKEL (reference sequence). This CDR3 spans 16 amino acids. As DNA, the CDR3 is TGTGCCAGCAGCCAAGCCGCCGGAGGGGCTAAATATGGCTACACCTTC. It is translated as CASSQAAGGAKYGYTF.

The chain is built from TRBV25-1 and TRBJ1-3, with D uncertain. The CDR3 is made up of 14 amino acids. V was pared by 4 bases and J by 0 bases, with 7 bases between. Looked up from germline, CDR1 is MGHDK and CDR2 is SYGVNS. In DNA, the CDR3 is TGTGCCAGCAGTGCCGTGACCTCTGGAAACACCATATATTTT. Its protein product is CASSAVTSGNTIYF.

In the case of this clone: This sample includes further DNA sequences coding for the same CDR3. The chain has TRBV5-1 and TRBJ1-2, with 8 nucleotides matching TRBD1. The CDR3 has 15 residues. In germline, CDR1 is SGHRS, CDR2 YFSETQ. The trim removed 3 bases at V and 0 bases at J, leaving 4 bases unmatched. The CDR3: CASSWGTGPNYGYTF. The DNA of the CDR3 is TGCGCCAGCAGCTGGGGGACAGGACCTAACTATGGCTACACCTTC.

J is TRBJ2-7 and V is TRBV2; 7 positions agree with TRBD1. Per the germline V gene, CDR1 is SNHLY and CDR2 is FYNNEI. This CDR3 region has 13 residues. V shed 10 bases and J 2 bases; nucleotides not matched to a gene: 8. The CDR3 reads CANGRQGPYEQYF. DNA for the CDR3: TGTGCCAACGGAAGACAGGGACCCTACGAGCAGTACTTC.

This clone was detected once. The V gene is TRBV4-3, the J gene TRBJ1-3; D is ambiguous. V lost 1 base and J 0 bases, leaving 7 bases between the germline ends. The CDR3 sequence is 15 residues long. Germline loops: CDR1 LGHNA, CDR2 YSLEER. CDR3 amino acids: CASSQVADSGNTIYF. In DNA form, the CDR3 reads TGCGCCAGCAGCCAAGTTGCAGACTCTGGAAACACCATATATTTT.

The gene calls are TRBV5-1 and TRBJ1-2; D is unresolved. Germline CDR1 SGHRS, CDR2 YFSETQ. The CDR3 is made up of 14 amino acids. V was trimmed by 1 base and J by 4 bases, leaving 11 bases between them. The CDR3 sequence is CASSLRSPSYGYTF. The CDR3 DNA reads TGCGCCAGCAGCTTGCGATCCCCCAGCTATGGCTACACCTTC.

The chain carries TRBV28 and TRBJ1-5; D not resolved. This CDR3 comprises 11 residues. V gave up 3 bases and J gave up 7 bases, with 4 bases separating them. Germline CDR1 MDHEN, CDR2 SYDVKM. The CDR3 loop reads CASSFKQPQHF. The CDR3 nucleotides read TGTGCCAGCAGTTTCAAGCAGCCCCAGCATTTT.

The chain carries TRBV19 and TRBJ2-1; no clear D gene. V lost 8 bases, J lost 8 bases, and 19 bases lay in between. The CDR3 consists of 14 residues. The germline V gene has CDR1 LNHDA and CDR2 SQIVND (reference sequence). The DNA of the CDR3 is TGTGCCAGTCGAATCGCTTTTTCAGCCGATGAGCAGTTCTTC. This gives the protein CASRIAFSADEQFF.

The chain couples TRBV7-3 to TRBJ2-1; tentative D call: TRBD2 (6 bases). Trimming removed 1 base from V and 2 bases from J, with 9 bases in between. Germline CDR1 is SGHTA and CDR2 is FQGTGA. CDR3 length: 15 amino acids. CDR3 in DNA: TGTGCCAGCAGCTTAAAGACTAGTCCCTACAATGAGCAGTTCTTC. Residues: CASSLKTSPYNEQFF. The variable domain in full, completed from reference TRBV7-3 and TRBJ2-1, reads GAGVSQTPSNKVTEKGKYVELRCDPISGHTALYWYRQSLGQGPEFLIYFQGTGAADDSGLPNDRFFAVRPEGSVSTLKIQRTERGDSAVYLCASSLKTSPYNEQFFGPGTRLTVL.

The V call is TRBV27, the J call TRBJ2-2, with unresolved D. Germline CDR1 MNHEY, CDR2 SMNVEV (reference sequence). This CDR3 is 14 amino acids long. Trimming took 8 bases from V and 5 from J, leaving 15 bases between them. CDR3: CASEDRHGTGELFF. The CDR3 DNA reads TGTGCCAGCGAGGACCGACATGGAACCGGGGAGCTGTTTTTT.

This chain connects TRBV9 to TRBJ1-1; no clear D gene. V lost 4 bases and J 4 bases, leaving 11 bases between the germline ends. The germline V gene encodes CDR1 SGDLS and CDR2 YYNGEE. This CDR3 has 13 amino acids. CDR3 protein: CASSPRMGTEAFF. Written as DNA, the CDR3 is TGTGCCAGCAGCCCTCGGATGGGCACTGAAGCTTTCTTT.

The J gene is TRBJ1-3, the V gene TRBV5-6, with D possibly being TRBD1 (5 bases). Per germline, CDR1 SGHDT and CDR2 YYEEEE. V gave up 0 bases and J gave up 2 bases, with 9 bases separating them. This CDR3 is built from 15 residues. Here the CDR3 DNA reads TGTGCCAGCAGCTTGGCCGGGGGTCCTGGAAACACCATATATTTT. It yields the protein CASSLAGGPGNTIYF.

The rearrangement uses TRBV29-1 and TRBJ1-5, with a weak D call TRBD1 (6 bases). The CDR3 length is 15 residues. Germline CDR1 SQVTM, CDR2 ANQGSEA. The ends were cut back, 6 bases at V and 0 bases at J, with 15 bases in the middle. For the CDR3, the DNA is TGCAGCGTCGTGGATGGGGGCAATAGCAATCAGCCCCAGCATTTT. It encodes CSVVDGGNSNQPQHF.

The V and J genes are TRBV12-5 and TRBJ2-1, with unresolved D. CDR3 length: 16 amino acids. Germline CDR1 LGHNT, CDR2 FRNRAP. The germline V and J ends were trimmed by 1 base and 0 bases, with 10 bases remaining between them. CDR3 bases: TGTGCTAGTGGTTTGGGCAGCCTGAGCTCCTACAATGAGCAGTTCTTC. Translated, it gives CASGLGSLSSYNEQFF.

CDR3 in amino acids: CASRPRTATNEKLFF. The CDR3 DNA sequence: TGTGCCAGCAGACCGCGGACAGCAACTAATGAAAAACTGTTTTTT. V is TRBV27 and J is TRBJ1-4; possibly TRBD1 for D (6 bases). The germline V gene encodes CDR1 MNHEY and CDR2 SMNVEV (reference sequence). There are 15 residues in the CDR3. The V and J ends lost 6 bases and 0 bases respectively, with 11 bases between them.